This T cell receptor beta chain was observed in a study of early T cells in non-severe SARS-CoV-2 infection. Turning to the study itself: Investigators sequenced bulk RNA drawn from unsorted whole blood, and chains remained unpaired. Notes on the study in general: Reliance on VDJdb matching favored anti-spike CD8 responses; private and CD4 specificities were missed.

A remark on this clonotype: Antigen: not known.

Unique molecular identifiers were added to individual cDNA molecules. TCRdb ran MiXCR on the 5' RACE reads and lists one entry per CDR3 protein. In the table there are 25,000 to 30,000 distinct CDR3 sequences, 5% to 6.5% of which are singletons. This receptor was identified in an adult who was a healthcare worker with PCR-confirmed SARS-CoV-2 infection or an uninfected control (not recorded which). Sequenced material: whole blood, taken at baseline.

DNA of the CDR3: TGTGCCAGCAGCCTGGGACAGGGGGCGGGTTATGGCTACACCTTC. It yields the protein CASSLGQGAGYGYTF. The chain joins TRBV13 to TRBJ1-2, with 12 positions matching TRBD1. Unmatched junction bases numbered 6, after V lost 5 bases and J lost 5 bases. The CDR3 is 15 amino acids. Germline loops: CDR1 PRHDT, CDR2 FYEKMQ (reference sequence).